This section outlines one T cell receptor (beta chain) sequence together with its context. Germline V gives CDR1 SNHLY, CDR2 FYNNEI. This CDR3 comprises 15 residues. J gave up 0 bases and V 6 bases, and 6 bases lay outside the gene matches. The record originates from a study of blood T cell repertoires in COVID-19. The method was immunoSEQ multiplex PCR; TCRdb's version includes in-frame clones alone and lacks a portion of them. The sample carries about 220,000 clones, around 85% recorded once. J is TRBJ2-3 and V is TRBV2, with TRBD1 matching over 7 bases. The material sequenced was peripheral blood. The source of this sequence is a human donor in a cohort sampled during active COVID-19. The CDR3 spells CASRGQRTSTDTQYF. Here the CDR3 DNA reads TGTGCCAGCAGGGGACAGAGAACTAGCACAGATACGCAGTATTTT.